A single sample gave rise to the 2 T cell receptor beta chains below, sequenced in a study of blood T cell repertoires in COVID-19. Using immunoSEQ multiplex PCR, the repertoire was profiled, and TCRdb retains in-frame clones only, with some absent. Of more than 150,000 clones listed, less than 90% are singletons. Sequenced: peripheral blood. The receptors derive from a man aged 65 to 85 with active or convalescent COVID-19.

The gene calls are TRBV5-8 and TRBJ2-1; a possible D gene is TRBD1 (6 bases). The CDR3 runs to 14 residues. Looked up from germline, CDR1 is SGHTS and CDR2 is YDEGEE. Trimming took off 3 bases at V and 0 bases at J, with 7 bases between the two ends. This CDR3 is CASSSGHSYNEQFF. CDR3 nucleotides: TGTGCCAGCAGCTCGGGACACTCCTACAATGAGCAGTTCTTC. The full variable domain, its missing parts supplied by reference TRBV5-8 and TRBJ2-1, is EAGVTQSPTHLIKTRGQQATLRCSPISGHTSVYWYQQALGLGLQFLLWYDEGEERNRGNFPPRFSGRQFPNYSSELNVNALELEDSALYLCASSSGHSYNEQFFGPGTRLTVL.

The chain employs TRBV27 and TRBJ1-6; 7 bases line up with TRBD1. The CDR3 consists of 13 residues. CDR1 is MNHEY and CDR2 is SMNVEV in the germline V gene (reference sequence). V shed 4 bases, J shed 14 bases, and the junction held 8 bases outside the gene matches. CDR3 DNA sequence: TGTGCCAGCAGTTCATACAGGGGCTTGGCCCTCCACTTT. The encoded protein is CASSSYRGLALHF.